Described below is a single T cell receptor beta chain sequence and its context. This sample was included in a study of blood T cell repertoires in COVID-19. Study-wide context: Sites in the United States, Italy and Spain provided acute and convalescent COVID-19 samples. Sources were T cells, B-cell-depleted T cells, or PBMCs; the material itself was cDNA or gDNA.

Seattle-derived patients entered the study during active infection and were followed longitudinally. The CDR3 has 13 residues. CDR1 is MNHEY, CDR2 SVGAGI, per germline. Trimming stripped 7 bases from V and 6 bases from J, with 13 bases between. Original processing notes: Estimation of nucleated cell counts was performed using reference gene primer amplification. Data came from immunoSEQ multiplex PCR; TCRdb stores just in-frame clones and leaves some out. That table is the source of V, J and clone size, and D and trimming were worked out from the DNA. The sample contains 150,000 to 200,000 clones, 80% to 95% of which appear only once.

The sample comprised peripheral blood. This receptor was taken from a woman between 55 and 75 years old with COVID-19, enrolled during active disease. The gene calls are TRBV6-5 and TRBJ1-5; TRBD1 is a possible D gene (5 bases). The CDR3: CASTARGTQPQHF. CDR3 nucleotide sequence: TGTGCCAGCACGGCACGGGGGACTCAGCCCCAGCATTTT.